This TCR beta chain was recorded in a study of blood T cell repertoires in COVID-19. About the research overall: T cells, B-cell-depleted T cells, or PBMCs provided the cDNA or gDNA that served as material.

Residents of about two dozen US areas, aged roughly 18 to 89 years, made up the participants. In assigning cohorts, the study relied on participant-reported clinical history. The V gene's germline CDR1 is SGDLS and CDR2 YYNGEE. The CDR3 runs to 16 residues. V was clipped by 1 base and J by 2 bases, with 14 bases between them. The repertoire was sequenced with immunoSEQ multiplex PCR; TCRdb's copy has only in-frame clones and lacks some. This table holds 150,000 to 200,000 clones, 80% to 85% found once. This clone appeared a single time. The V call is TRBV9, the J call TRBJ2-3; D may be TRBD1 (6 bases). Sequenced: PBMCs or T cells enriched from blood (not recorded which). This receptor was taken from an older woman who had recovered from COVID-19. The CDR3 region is CASSVNQGRTTDTQYF. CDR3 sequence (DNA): TGTGCCAGCAGCGTAAATCAGGGGAGAACCACAGATACGCAGTATTTT.